What follows is one TCR beta chain and its context. The antigen remains unidentified. TCRdb ran MiXCR on the 5' RACE reads and lists one entry per CDR3 protein. Altogether about 250,000 distinct CDR3 sequences are present, roughly a quarter being singletons, with the ten largest covering less than 0.75%. These data belong to a study of CD8 T cells in ankylosing spondylitis. Regarding the study as a whole: Seemingly distinctive of ankylosing spondylitis blood was a TCR beta motif formed by eight highly homologous variants.

The clonotype originates from a male donor with ankylosing spondylitis or in good health (not recorded which). Sequencing input: blood, either unsorted or a sorted T cell fraction (not recorded which).

The CDR3 DNA sequence: TGTGCCAGCAAAACCGGACTAAACATTCAGTACTTC. Its protein product is CASKTGLNIQYF. This sequence joins TRBV28 and TRBJ2-4; a possible D gene is TRBD2 (5 bases). The CDR3 loop spans 12 amino acids. Per germline, CDR1 MDHEN and CDR2 SYDVKM. Between the trimmed V and J ends, which lost 7 bases and 6 bases, there was a span of 10 bases.